These 8 T cell receptor beta chains were sequenced from one sample in a study of blood T cell repertoires in COVID-19 (dated by TCRdb to 2020 to 2022). The library was made by the immunoSEQ multiplex PCR assay. Held by TCRdb, this immuneACCESS table contains in-frame sequences only and omits some clones. Under half of the omission traces to an unresolved V gene where checked; the cause of the rest is unknown. The sample table shows approximately 290,000 clones, and more than 80% are seen once. The ten biggest clones cover roughly 1.1% of the sample. The sample was PBMCs or T cells enriched from blood (not recorded which). These receptors were collected from a woman in her 30s who had recovered from COVID-19.

This clone showed up just once. The DNA of the CDR3 is TGTGCCAGTAGTATCGGGAGCCGGGGCACAGATACGCAGTATTTT. Protein: CASSIGSRGTDTQYF. The V and J genes are TRBV19 and TRBJ2-3; D might be TRBD2 (6 bases). The CDR3 has 15 amino acids. CDR1 and CDR2 (germline): LNHDA, SQIVND (reference sequence). V dropped 3 bases and J dropped 1 base, with 11 bases sitting between them.

The chain uses TRBV7-2 and TRBJ2-5; 8 bases align to TRBD1. The CDR3 length is 15 residues. CDR1 is SGHTA, CDR2 FQGNSA, per germline. The V segment lost 5 bases and the J segment 5 bases; nucleotides outside the gene matches: 10. The CDR3 DNA is TGTGCCAGCAGCCAGAATCCAGGGGGCGCGGAGACCCAGTACTTC. Residues: CASSQNPGGAETQYF. The whole variable domain, filled in from reference TRBV7-2 and TRBJ2-5, reads GAGVSQSPSNKVTEKGKDVELRCDPISGHTALYWYRQSLGQGLEFLIYFQGNSAPDKSGLPSDRFSAERTGGSVSTLTIQRTQQEDSAVYLCASSQNPGGAETQYFGPGTRLLVL.

This clone was seen just once. The chain is built from TRBV9 and TRBJ2-1, with 12 bases aligning to TRBD2. Per germline, CDR1 SGDLS and CDR2 YYNGEE. This CDR3 has 15 residues. The trim removed 1 base at V and 8 bases at J, leaving 4 bases unmatched. CDR3 sequence: CASSVLTSGSHEQFF. Written as DNA, the CDR3 is TGTGCCAGCAGCGTATTGACTAGCGGGAGCCATGAGCAGTTCTTC. The variable domain in full, completed from reference TRBV9 and TRBJ2-1, reads DSGVTQTPKHLITATGQRVTLRCSPRSGDLSVYWYQQSLDQGLQFLIQYYNGEERAKGNILERFSAQQFPDLHSELNLSSLELGDSALYFCASSVLTSGSHEQFFGPGTRLTVL.

This chain connects TRBV11-2 to TRBJ2-5; D not resolved. Deletions cut 4 bases from V and 4 bases from J, with 13 bases between. Germline V gene lookup returns CDR1 SGHAT and CDR2 FQNNGV. The CDR3 has 14 amino acids. The CDR3 protein is CASSSLKERETQYF. For the CDR3, the DNA is TGTGCCAGCAGCTCCCTTAAGGAGAGAGAGACCCAGTACTTC.

The chain joins TRBV11-2 to TRBJ2-3, with a tentative D call TRBD1 (5 bases). Germline V gives CDR1 SGHAT, CDR2 FQNNGV. The CDR3 contains 16 residues. V lost 5 bases to trimming and J lost 3 bases, with 18 bases between them. The CDR3 sequence is CASSRTPLRQTDTQYF. CDR3 sequence (DNA): TGTGCCAGCAGCCGAACCCCCCTTCGACAGACAGATACGCAGTATTTT. Full variable domain (missing parts from reference TRBV11-2 and TRBJ2-3): EAGVAQSPRYKIIEKRQSVAFWCNPISGHATLYWYQQILGQGPKLLIQFQNNGVVDDSQLPKDRFSAERLKGVDSTLKIQPAKLEDSAVYLCASSRTPLRQTDTQYFGPGTRLTVL.

This clone appeared once. This chain uses TRBV4-2 with TRBJ2-1; TRBD1 agrees at 7 bases. CDR3 size: 15 residues. Losses at the gene ends were 5 bases for V and 5 bases for J; bases not matched to a gene: 9. The germline CDR1 and CDR2 sequences are LGHNA and YNFKEQ. The CDR3 is CASSSDRVPNNEQFF. The CDR3 DNA reads TGTGCCAGCAGCTCCGACAGGGTACCCAACAATGAGCAGTTCTTC.

The chain is built from TRBV4-3 and TRBJ1-2; no clear D. The germline V gene has CDR1 LGHNA and CDR2 YSLEER. V was pared by 1 base and J by 0 bases, with 21 bases between. The length of the CDR3 is 19 residues. Here the CDR3 reads CASSQGQRVWGITNYGYTF. CDR3 DNA: TGCGCCAGCAGCCAAGGGCAGCGGGTCTGGGGAATAACTAACTATGGCTACACCTTC.

The chain links TRBV10-3 to TRBJ2-2; TRBD2 agrees at 11 bases. The CDR3 is 15 amino acids. With V trimmed by 3 bases and J by 4 bases, 1 base remained unmatched. Looked up from germline, CDR1 is ENHRY and CDR2 is SYGVKD. This CDR3 reads CAISELAGVTGELFF. The CDR3 bases are TGTGCCATCAGTGAACTAGCGGGAGTCACCGGGGAGCTGTTTTTT.